Reported below is one TCR beta chain. This specimen comes from a study of cytomegalovirus exposure and HLA in healthy donors. The PCR had 60 Vbeta and 13 Jbeta primers. Sequenced by immunoSEQ multiplex PCR; TCRdb stores in-frame clones only, minus some. The sample has tens of thousands of clones; roughly 84% are singletons. The trim removed 3 bases at V and 3 bases at J, leaving 7 bases unmatched. Germline-derived CDR1 and CDR2 are SGDLS and YYNGEE. The CDR3 has 15 residues. This sequence joins TRBV9 and TRBJ1-1; 8 bases are a match to TRBD1. The sample taken for sequencing was PBMCs. The TCR sequence derives from a woman in her late teens or twenties in good health and CMV-seronegative. Here the CDR3 DNA reads TGTGCCAGCAGCGCCCGAGACAGGGGCTACACTGAAGCTTTCTTT. This translates into CASSARDRGYTEAFF.